This is a list of T cell receptor beta chains from one sample in a study of T cell responses to AZD1222 COVID-19 vaccine. Only in-frame clones appear in the TCRdb table, and some are missing; sequencing was by immunoSEQ multiplex PCR. Among over 100,000 clones, roughly 86% were seen once, and the ten largest hold approximately 12%. Sample: peripheral blood, taken on day 0 of AZD1222 vaccination. The receptors come from an adult in good health. The CDR3 runs from the conserved cysteine through the conserved F or W. Fields, in order: D gene, V gene, clone size, J gene, CDR3 protein, CDR3 DNA. D genes are given only for firm matches. Size is omitted from some rows. Given values are once, few, many or a class for expanded clones.

>NA|TRBV18|once|TRBJ2-3
CASSPRDVGRTDTQYF
TGTGCCAGCTCACCAAGGGATGTGGGGCGCACAGATACGCAGTATTTT
>NA|TRBV28|NA|TRBJ1-5
CASSTLQRDTYQPQHF
TGTGCCAGCAGCACTCTCCAGCGGGACACCTATCAGCCCCAGCATTTT
>NA|TRBV6-2/TRBV6-3|once|TRBJ2-2
CASSFLLGTGELFF
TGTGCCAGCAGTTTCCTACTGGGCACCGGGGAGCTGTTTTTT
>NA|TRBV10-3|NA|TRBJ2-1
CAISESPRDKSYNEQFF
TGTGCCATCAGTGAGTCCCCCCGGGACAAATCCTACAATGAGCAGTTCTTC
>NA|TRBV20-1|NA|TRBJ2-1
CSASRGGGFNEQFF
TGCAGTGCTAGTCGGGGCGGCGGGTTCAATGAGCAGTTCTTC
>TRBD1|TRBV9|NA|TRBJ2-3
CASSVEGASTDTQYF
TGTGCCAGCAGCGTAGAGGGGGCTAGTACAGATACGCAGTATTTT
>NA|TRBV7-9|NA|TRBJ2-5
CASSDKETQYF
TGTGCCAGCAGCGATAAAGAGACCCAGTACTTC
>TRBD2|TRBV19|few|TRBJ2-3
CASSIRAGAKDTQYF
TGTGCCAGTAGTATACGAGCGGGAGCCAAAGATACGCAGTATTTT
>TRBD1|TRBV15|NA|TRBJ2-7
CATSRVGTGRFHEQYF
TGTGCCACCAGCAGAGTCGGGACAGGAAGATTCCACGAGCAGTACTTC
>TRBD1|TRBV3-1/TRBV3-2|NA|TRBJ1-2
CASSQDLVTGGYYGYTF
TGTGCCAGCAGCCAAGATCTTGTTACAGGGGGCTACTATGGCTACACCTTC
>NA|TRBV3-1/TRBV3-2|NA|TRBJ2-2
CASSLGAFVVGELFF
TGTGCCAGCAGTCTTGGGGCTTTCGTTGTCGGGGAGCTGTTTTTT
>NA|TRBV11-2|NA|TRBJ2-7
CASSPIARSQSYEQYF
TGTGCCAGCAGCCCCATTGCAAGGTCCCAGTCCTACGAGCAGTACTTC
>NA|TRBV12-2|NA|TRBJ1-5
CASHVRHRLGDRDQPQHF
TGTGCAAGTCACGTAAGACACCGTTTGGGGGACCGTGATCAGCCCCAGCATTTT
>NA|TRBV18|NA|TRBJ2-5
CASSPEDREGETQYF
TGTGCCAGCTCACCAGAGGACAGGGAGGGCGAGACCCAGTACTTC
>NA|TRBV6-5|NA|TRBJ1-2
CASTSGTRGDGYTF
TGTGCCAGCACGTCCGGGACACGGGGCGATGGCTACACCTTC
>TRBD1|TRBV19|NA|TRBJ1-5
CASSMEDRANQPQHF
TGTGCCAGTAGTATGGAAGACAGGGCCAATCAGCCCCAGCATTTT
>TRBD1|TRBV28|NA|TRBJ1-2
CASGRTGLNYGYTF
TGTGCCAGCGGACGGACAGGGCTAAACTATGGCTACACCTTC
>TRBD2|TRBV28|NA|TRBJ2-2
CASKNSGVSDTGELFF
TGTGCCAGCAAGAATAGCGGGGTATCTGACACCGGGGAGCTGTTTTTT
>NA|TRBV6-1|NA|TRBJ1-6
CASSDRWLNSPLHF
TGTGCCAGCAGTGACCGGTGGCTGAATTCACCCCTCCACTTT
>NA|TRBV6-5|NA|TRBJ2-1
CATPGGPSYNEQFF
TGTGCCACCCCTGGGGGGCCGTCCTACAATGAGCAGTTCTTC
>NA|TRBV19|NA|TRBJ2-3
CASSPGTAASTDTQYF
TGTGCCAGTAGTCCCGGTACAGCCGCTAGCACAGATACGCAGTATTTT
>NA|TRBV4-1|once|TRBJ1-5
CASSQDQGQQPQHF
TGCGCCAGCAGCCAAGATCAGGGTCAACAGCCCCAGCATTTT
>NA|TRBV28|NA|TRBJ1-4
CASSPPSEPNEKLFF
TGTGCCAGCAGTCCGCCATCTGAGCCAAATGAAAAACTGTTTTTC
>TRBD1|TRBV3-1/TRBV3-2|NA|TRBJ1-1
CASTLGQAGLNTEAFF
TGTGCCAGCACCCTAGGACAGGCCGGGCTGAACACTGAAGCTTTCTTT
>TRBD1|TRBV6-5|NA|TRBJ1-4
CASSSITGTAQKLFF
TGTGCCAGCAGTTCTATCACCGGGACAGCACAAAAACTGTTTTTT
>NA|TRBV7-9|NA|TRBJ1-1
CASSAGTGYMNTEAFF
TGTGCCAGCAGCGCCGGGACGGGATACATGAACACTGAAGCTTTCTTT
>NA|TRBV28|NA|TRBJ1-5
CASRQLLNQPQHF
TGTGCCAGCAGGCAGCTACTAAATCAGCCCCAGCATTTT
>NA|TRBV11-2|NA|TRBJ1-2
CASSLGPGQGAGYTF
TGTGCCAGCAGCTTAGGCCCCGGGCAGGGAGCGGGCTACACCTTC
>NA|TRBV9|NA|TRBJ2-7
CASSVGSGAGNEQYF
TGTGCCAGCAGCGTAGGGTCGGGGGCAGGAAACGAGCAGTACTTC
>NA|TRBV29-1|NA|TRBJ2-3
CSGREGPGSTDTQYF
TGCAGCGGCCGAGAGGGGCCGGGGAGCACAGATACGCAGTATTTT
>NA|TRBV2|once|TRBJ2-5
CASSTQGQSSRETQYF
TGTGCCAGCAGTACTCAAGGACAGTCATCGAGAGAGACCCAGTACTTC
>NA|TRBV4-1|NA|TRBJ2-7
CASSQDLRFYEQYF
TGCGCCAGCAGCCAAGATCTGCGTTTTTACGAGCAGTACTTC